The sequence of this T cell receptor beta chain was determined in a study of cytomegalovirus exposure and HLA in healthy donors (dated by TCRdb to about 2017). For context, the study as a whole: An earlier analysis of several hundred of the donors reported roughly 300 Gb of sequence data and 100 million to 130 million unique TCR beta sequences from 190 million or so T cells. An early release that covered some 640 HLA-typed donors contained approximately 290 gigabases of sequencing data and tens of millions of unique TCR sequences. The genetic ancestry cluster associated with self-reported Caucasian donors included over 80% of the 300 to 450 genotyped donors. The study aimed to test whether cataloging public T cell receptors could reveal signatures of past pathogen exposure. The study profiled the T cell repertoires of more than 500 subjects by immunosequencing and related them to cytomegalovirus serostatus. Along with the roughly 670-subject first cohort, a separate validation cohort of 120 different subjects was used. To predict cytomegalovirus infection status, the study combined high-throughput TCR immunosequencing, statistical association of individual TCRs with disease status, and machine learning. A later analysis re-analyzed previously published TCR beta repertoires from about 600 donors and added high-resolution HLA genotyping to study TCR occurrence patterns. The later analysis used no new phenotypic data to find candidate immune exposures, relying instead on TCR beta sequences and their occurrence across donors. An earlier analysis of about 600 of the donors used high-throughput TCR beta sequencing to judge whether each TCR beta V gene segment behaved as functional or pseudogenic. Donor age, sex, ethnicity and CMV serostatus were collected together with the repertoire data. In a later genetic analysis, genome-wide SNP genotypes for about three fifths of the 666 donors were used, and that subset was treated as a discovery cohort. Every discovery cohort repertoire had been produced on one sequencing platform. HLA typing covered class I and class II loci at four-digit resolution. The number of donors typed differed by locus, with about 629-640 for A, B, C, DRB1 and DQB1, around 520 for DQA1, 606 for DPA1, and 400 to 490 for DPB1. Several DR-DQ haplotypes were treated as single units for association and clustering because of strong linkage in the cohort. On average, around 240,000 unique TCR beta nucleotide sequences were sequenced per donor among some 430 genotyped donors of the cohort, with 15% to 20% of those sequences being non-productive.

The library was prepared using the immunoSEQ multiplex PCR assay. For the multiplex PCR, a mixture combining 60 forward primers for TCR Vbeta segments and 13 reverse primers for TCR Jbeta segments was used. A multiplex PCR assay on genomic DNA amplified the CDR3 region of rearranged TCR beta genes. Amplified TCR beta libraries were sequenced as 87-base-pair reads on the Illumina HiSeq System. Processing in the source paper ran as follows. A later analysis counted approximately 74 million unique TCR beta chains across the 550 to 800 repertoires, and roughly 10 million of these chains were shared by at least two donors. Raw reads were error-corrected and collapsed into unique sequences with a nearest-neighbor algorithm that merged closely related sequences to remove PCR and sequencing errors. To assign V, D and J gene segments, CDR3 sequences were aligned to IMGT reference sequences. Each retained sequence needed at least a six-nucleotide match to both a V gene segment and a J gene segment. Rearrangements were called productive when the CDR3 lacked stop codons and stayed in frame with V and J; all others were non-productive. Following IMGT convention, CDR3 was defined as the stretch from the second conserved V-encoded cysteine up to the conserved J-encoded phenylalanine. Sequences without an unambiguous match to a single V gene segment were excluded from the earlier analysis of 500 to 700 of the donors. In an earlier analysis of some 590 of the donors, a V segment was called functional when productive rearrangements were above 56.7%, and segregating when the standard deviation between donors exceeded 5%. A statistical classification framework was built to diagnose cytomegalovirus status from the catalog of TCR beta chain sequences. In a later analysis, V and J genes were assigned by comparing TCR nucleotide sequences against IMGT/GENE-DB human TR gene sequences. A later analysis assigned CDR3 sequences and most-parsimonious VDJ recombination scenarios with the TCRdist pipeline. In a later analysis, every TCR beta chain was defined by the combination of its CDR3 amino acid sequence and its V-gene family, and reads without a unique V-gene family were dropped. In a later analysis, approximately 590 highly shared, low-generation-probability nucleotide sequences were removed to address suspected cross-contamination and a sequencing artifact. A later analysis calculated a clonal expansion index for each public chain from normalized within-repertoire ranks of inferred template counts. In a later analysis, generation probabilities were computed using a VDJ recombination model fitted to out-of-frame rearrangements, and the results were checked against IGoR. A later analysis scored TCR-TCR, TCR-HLA and TCR-CMV co-occurrence with hypergeometric tests, applying a repertoire-size bias correction to TCR pairs. In a later analysis, false discovery rates were estimated by permuting HLA or CMV assignments 20 times. In a later analysis, co-occurring TCRs were grouped with DBSCAN, and TCRdist sequence similarity was added when clustering was performed within HLA-allele-positive subsets. Repertoires with fewer than 30,000 or more than 120,000 public chains were left out of co-occurrence clustering, as were a handful of repertoires with anomalous nucleotide sharing. What TCRdb holds here is the immuneACCESS table cut down to in-frame rearrangements. Part of the clones is not present; checked against another copy, under half of the missing clones reflect an unresolved V gene, and the others are unexplained. That table is the source of V, J and clone size, and D and trimming were worked out from the DNA. The sample's records list tens of thousands of clones. Around 7.9% of the sample belongs to the ten largest clones.

In regard to this clone: What this receptor recognizes is not known.

The CDR3 covers 13 residues, taking in both the cysteine and the phenylalanine. Here the CDR3 DNA is all that survives: 39 bases in frame from base 1. Trimming takes 3 bases from V and 7 bases from J, and the germline ends sit 13 bases apart. In the germline V gene, CDR1 corresponds to KGHSH and CDR2 to LQKENI. General findings and caveats noted by the study authors: Some IMGT-functional V segments, including TRBV6-2 and TRBV6-3, could not be distinguished by the 87-base-pair reads and were therefore excluded. A later analysis found that HLA-associated TCR beta chains were more clonally expanded and had lower generation probabilities than equally common non-associated chains. Linkage disequilibrium might explain the correlated functional status among segregating V segments, but an unknown experimental factor could not be excluded. In a later genetic analysis, a missense DCLRE1C variant was associated with V-gene and J-gene trimming of TCR beta chains, and the association was replicated in an independent cohort. A total of 150 to 200 TCR beta chains were listed by the study as associated with cytomegalovirus. Most TCR sequences were observed very rarely across donors, whereas some public TCRs were present in many individuals. Roughly uniform sequencing depth across donors was assumed in presence/absence analyses, although this assumption may not hold. According to a later analysis, parvovirus B19, influenza, CMV and Epstein-Barr virus appeared linked to several top co-occurrence clusters. The cohort was sequenced for TCR beta chains only, and without alpha or paired-chain data the features that could be detected were limited. At a false discovery rate of 0.05, a later analysis linked fewer than 20,000 TCR beta sequences to specific HLA alleles. A few of the identified cytomegalovirus-associated TCR beta chains were confirmed in vitro to be specific for cytomegalovirus antigens. A cluster of highly shared sequence variants was judged likely to represent a technical artifact of the sequencing pipeline. The only immune exposure information available for the cohort was CMV serostatus. According to a later genetic analysis, donors in an Asian-associated ancestry cluster had fewer N-insertions in productive TCRs than the roughly 660-donor mean. A later analysis found that TCR association rates varied across HLA loci, with DRB1 alleles showing the most associated TCRs and HLA-C alleles the fewest. Most CMV-associated TCR beta chains appeared to be HLA-restricted in a later analysis, and the HLA associations seemed to be driven largely by CMV exposure. Because HLA typing was unavailable for some donors at each locus, only the typed subset was used in association tests. The authors suggested that the approach could potentially be generalized to other disease states and immunological phenotypes. When HLA alleles, especially DR and DQ, strongly co-occurred, attributing TCR associations to individual alleles was difficult. A further reported finding was that TCR beta sequences accurately predicted the HLA-A and HLA-B alleles for most subjects in the first cohort. Because counts were too low, roughly 17 rarely observed V segments, including chromosome 9 orphons, were left out of the earlier analysis of 587 of the donors. In an earlier analysis of over 550 of the donors, most TCR beta V segments were observed in productive rearrangements about 90% or about 30% of the time, broadly matching IMGT annotations. In both the original and validation cohorts, the classifier was reported to diagnose cytomegalovirus status with high specificity and sensitivity.

In total, fewer than 750 healthy bone marrow donors made up the cohort. At the time of sampling, all cohort members were nominally healthy, though unrecorded immune exposures were likely present. The donor was CMV seronegative and was included in the group of several hundred seronegative cohort members. Each donor provided a peripheral blood sample, and peripheral blood mononuclear cells were used for TCR beta sequencing. Genomic DNA was extracted from the blood cell samples with the Qiagen DNeasy Blood Extraction Kit. The chain is encoded by TRBV18 joined to TRBJ2-7, and possibly TRBD1, on 6 matching bases. This receptor was identified in a male donor in good health and CMV-seronegative. Sequencing was carried out using PBMCs. The DNA reads as follows: TGTGCCAGCTCACCGGACAGTCTGAGGGAGCAGTACTTC. Translated, it gives CASSPDSLREQYF. Beyond the CDR3, the reference TRBV18 and TRBJ2-7 genes provide the residues; the full variable domain reads: NAGVMQNPRHLVRRRGQEARLRCSPMKGHSHVYWYRQLPEEGLKFMVYLQKENIIDESGMPKERFSAEFPKEGPSILRIQQVVRGDSAAYFCASSPDSLREQYFGPGTRLTVT.